One and the same sample provided the 10 T cell receptor beta chains below, sequenced in a study of human T cells and chemical hapten exposure. Extraction of total RNA was performed on unfractionated whole blood. In TCRdb, the 5' RACE reads were re-called with MiXCR into one record per CDR3 protein. The repertoire has roughly 82,000 distinct CDR3 sequences, approximately 16% of them found once; the top ten carry 6.8%. These receptors originate from a female donor in good health.

This clonotype occurred a few times. V usage is TRBV28 and J usage is TRBJ2-7, with D possibly being TRBD1 (6 bases). The CDR3 has 14 amino acids. Trimming took off 5 bases at V and 0 bases at J, with 11 bases between the two ends. In germline, CDR1 is MDHEN, CDR2 SYDVKM. The CDR3, as DNA: TGTGCCAGCAGTATACAGGGCCTCTCCTACGAGCAGTACTTC. Its protein product is CASSIQGLSYEQYF. Variable domain in full (rest from reference TRBV28 and TRBJ2-7): DVKVTQSSRYLVKRTGEKVFLECVQDMDHENMFWYRQDPGLGLRLIYFSYDVKMKEKGDIPEGYSVSREKKERFSLILESASTNQTSMYLCASSIQGLSYEQYFGPGTRLTVT.

V is TRBV5-1 and J is TRBJ1-4; TRBD1 matches 9 bases. The V and J ends lost 3 bases and 7 bases, in that order; junction bases with no gene match: 7. The germline gives CDR1 SGHRS, CDR2 YFSETQ. This CDR3 contains 15 residues. The CDR3 protein is CASSSEGQGGEKLFF. The DNA of the CDR3 is TGCGCCAGCAGCTCTGAGGGACAGGGTGGTGAAAAACTGTTTTTT.

The genes are TRBV9 and TRBJ2-3, with 14 nucleotides matching TRBD2. Germline-derived CDR1 and CDR2 are SGDLS and YYNGEE. The CDR3 is 16 amino acids. After removal of 7 bases from V and 4 bases from J, the junction contained 8 bases not matched to a gene. Written as DNA, the CDR3 is TGTGCCAGCGGGAAGACGGGACTAGCGGGGGCAGATACGCAGTATTTT. It yields the protein CASGKTGLAGADTQYF.

The sample holds a few counts of this clonotype. The CDR3 protein is CASSPDRGGGNQPQHF. The CDR3 DNA reads as TGTGCCAGCAGCCCGGACAGGGGCGGTGGCAATCAGCCCCAGCATTTT. The chain couples TRBV6-2 or TRBV6-3 to TRBJ1-5; 9 bases are shared with TRBD1. With 6 bases clipped from V and 2 bases from J, the junction kept 8 bases outside the gene matches. Per the germline V gene, CDR1 is MNHEY and CDR2 is SVGEGT. The CDR3 contains 16 residues.

This clonotype was seen a few times. The chain employs TRBV29-1 and TRBJ2-1; TRBD2 agrees at 7 bases. The germline gives CDR1 SQVTM, CDR2 ANQGSEA. The CDR3 runs 14 residues. Unmatched junction bases numbered 9, after V lost 7 bases and J lost 3 bases. CDR3 DNA sequence: TGCAGCGGGAGGGGAGCGGGATACTACAATGAGCAGTTCTTC. Protein product: CSGRGAGYYNEQFF.

This clonotype was seen many times. This chain connects TRBV2 to TRBJ2-5; 12 positions agree with TRBD2. CDR3 size: 16 residues. CDR1 is SNHLY and CDR2 is FYNNEI in the germline V gene. The V gene end was trimmed by 1 base and the J gene end by 5 bases; junction bases not matched to a gene: 5. CDR3 in amino acids: CASSEGLAGAGETQYF. CDR3 coding DNA: TGTGCCAGCAGTGAAGGACTAGCGGGAGCAGGGGAGACCCAGTACTTC.

This clonotype turned up a few times. This chain joins TRBV5-6 and TRBJ2-3; TRBD1 might be the D (6 bases). V shed 0 bases and J shed 4 bases, with 12 bases lying between them. The CDR3 extends over 15 amino acids. The germline V gene has CDR1 SGHDT and CDR2 YYEEEE. Here the CDR3 DNA reads TGTGCCAGCAGCTTGGGGGCAGGGGAAGCAGATACGCAGTATTTT. Protein sequence: CASSLGAGEADTQYF.

Only a few counts were recorded for this clonotype. J is TRBJ1-1 and V is TRBV7-9, with D hard to call. The V end lost 5 bases, the J end lost 1 base, and 17 bases lay between the germline ends. Germline V gene sequence: CDR1 SEHNR, CDR2 FQNEAQ (reference sequence). The CDR3 is made up of 16 amino acids. The CDR3 loop is CASSPSLGRPNTEAFF. As DNA, the CDR3 is TGTGCCAGCAGCCCCTCATTGGGCAGGCCGAACACTGAAGCTTTCTTT.

This clonotype was picked up a small number of times. The gene calls are TRBV7-2 and TRBJ1-2; TRBD1 is a possible D gene (6 bases). Trimming removed 4 bases at V and 4 bases at J, with 13 bases between. Germline assignment: CDR1 SGHTA and CDR2 FQGNSA. The CDR3 is made up of 14 amino acids. The CDR3 DNA reads as TGTGCCAGCAGCTCGGACAGTTTACCCTATGGCTACACCTTC. Translated, it gives CASSSDSLPYGYTF.

CDR3 DNA sequence: TGCAGTGCTAGGCTGGACACAGATACGCAGTATTTT. Amino acids: CSARLDTDTQYF. The chain is built from TRBV20-1 and TRBJ2-3; D not certain. The germline CDR1 and CDR2 sequences are DFQATT and SNEGSKA (reference sequence). V was clipped by 3 bases and J by 2 bases, with 6 bases between them. This CDR3 region has 12 residues.